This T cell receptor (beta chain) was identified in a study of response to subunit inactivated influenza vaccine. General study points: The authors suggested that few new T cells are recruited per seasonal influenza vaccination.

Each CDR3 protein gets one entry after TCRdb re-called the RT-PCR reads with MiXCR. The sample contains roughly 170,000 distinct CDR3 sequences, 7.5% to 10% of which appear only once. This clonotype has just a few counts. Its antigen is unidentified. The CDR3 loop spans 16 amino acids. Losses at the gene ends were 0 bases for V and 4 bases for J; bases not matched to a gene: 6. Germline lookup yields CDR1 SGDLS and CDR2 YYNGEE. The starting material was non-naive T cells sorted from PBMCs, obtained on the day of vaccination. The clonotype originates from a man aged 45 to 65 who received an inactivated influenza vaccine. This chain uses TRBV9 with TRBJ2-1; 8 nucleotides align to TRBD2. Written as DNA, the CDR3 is TGTGCCAGCAGCGTAGCTGCGGCTAGCGGGTACAATGAGCAGTTCTTC. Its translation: CASSVAAASGYNEQFF.